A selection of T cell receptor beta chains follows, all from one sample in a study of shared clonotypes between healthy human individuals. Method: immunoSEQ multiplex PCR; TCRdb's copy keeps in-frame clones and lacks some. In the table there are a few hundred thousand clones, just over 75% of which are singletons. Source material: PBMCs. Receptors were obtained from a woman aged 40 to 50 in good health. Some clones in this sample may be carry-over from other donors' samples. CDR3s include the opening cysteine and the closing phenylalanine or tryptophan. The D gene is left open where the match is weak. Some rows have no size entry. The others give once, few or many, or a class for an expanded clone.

cdr3_nt: TGTGCCAGCAGTAGGCACGGGAGGGAGCAGTACTTC
cdr3_aa: CASSRHGREQYF
j_call: TRBJ2-7
d_call: TRBD2
v_call: TRBV6-5
clone_size: once

cdr3_nt: TGTGCCAGCAGCTGGATCAAAAGCTATGGCTACACCTTC
cdr3_aa: CASSWIKSYGYTF
j_call: TRBJ1-2
d_call: NA
v_call: TRBV7-9
clone_size: NA

cdr3_nt: TGTGCCAGCAGCTTAGAAAGGTTTTCCTATGGCTACACCTTC
cdr3_aa: CASSLERFSYGYTF
j_call: TRBJ1-2
d_call: NA
v_call: TRBV7-9
clone_size: few

cdr3_nt: TGTGCCAGCTCACAAACAGGGGGCCGCTCTGGGGCCAACGTCCTGACTTTC
cdr3_aa: CASSQTGGRSGANVLTF
j_call: TRBJ2-6
d_call: TRBD1
v_call: TRBV18
clone_size: NA

cdr3_nt: TGTGCCAGTAGCAGGACTAGCGGGGTTGACAATGAGCAGTTCTTC
cdr3_aa: CASSRTSGVDNEQFF
j_call: TRBJ2-1
d_call: TRBD2
v_call: TRBV19
clone_size: NA

cdr3_nt: TGCACCCTGGGGGGGGACCATGGCTACACCTTC
cdr3_aa: CTLGGDHGYTF
j_call: TRBJ1-2
d_call: NA
v_call: TRBV29-1
clone_size: NA

cdr3_nt: TGTGCCAGCAGCTTAGGCGTTCTCAATGAGCAGTTCTTC
cdr3_aa: CASSLGVLNEQFF
j_call: TRBJ2-1
d_call: NA
v_call: TRBV11-2
clone_size: NA

cdr3_nt: TGTGCCAGCAGCCAGGGGAGGAACACTGAAGCTTTCTTT
cdr3_aa: CASSQGRNTEAFF
j_call: TRBJ1-1
d_call: NA
v_call: TRBV7-3
clone_size: NA

cdr3_nt: TGTGCCACCAGCAGAGATACTGACGGAGATACGCAGTATTTT
cdr3_aa: CATSRDTDGDTQYF
j_call: TRBJ2-3
d_call: NA
v_call: TRBV15
clone_size: once

cdr3_nt: TGTGCCAGTAGTATAGACAGGGGGCTAGATCAGCCCCAGCATTTT
cdr3_aa: CASSIDRGLDQPQHF
j_call: TRBJ1-5
d_call: TRBD1
v_call: TRBV19
clone_size: NA

cdr3_nt: TGTGCCAGCAGCCCCCACCCGGAGGGGGGAGGCCTGAACACCGGGGAGCTGTTTTTT
cdr3_aa: CASSPHPEGGGLNTGELFF
j_call: TRBJ2-2
d_call: NA
v_call: TRBV9
clone_size: once

cdr3_nt: TGTGCCAGCAGCTCAGGACTAGCGGGGGAGCAGTTCTTC
cdr3_aa: CASSSGLAGEQFF
j_call: TRBJ2-1
d_call: TRBD2
v_call: TRBV7-3
clone_size: NA

cdr3_nt: TGTGCCAGTAGTATGGACGAGAGCGGGAGTTCCTACAATGAGCAGTTCTTC
cdr3_aa: CASSMDESGSSYNEQFF
j_call: TRBJ2-1
d_call: TRBD2
v_call: TRBV19
clone_size: NA

cdr3_nt: TGTGCCATAGGCGAAGAAGGGGTTTCCTACGAGCAGTACTTC
cdr3_aa: CAIGEEGVSYEQYF
j_call: TRBJ2-7
d_call: NA
v_call: TRBV10-3
clone_size: few

cdr3_nt: TGTGCCAGCTCCAAAAAGGGACAGGGCTCTCTGGACTATGGCTACACCTTC
cdr3_aa: CASSKKGQGSLDYGYTF
j_call: TRBJ1-2
d_call: TRBD1
v_call: TRBV6-4
clone_size: NA

cdr3_nt: TGTGCCAGTAGTATAGCGGACGCTGGGGCCAACGTCCTGACTTTC
cdr3_aa: CASSIADAGANVLTF
j_call: TRBJ2-6
d_call: NA
v_call: TRBV19
clone_size: NA

cdr3_nt: TGTGCCAGCAGGTCTTCTGGGACTAGCGGGAGGGAGAACACCGGGGAGCTGTTTTTT
cdr3_aa: CASRSSGTSGRENTGELFF
j_call: TRBJ2-2
d_call: TRBD2
v_call: TRBV6-8
clone_size: NA

cdr3_nt: TGTGCCAGCTCACCACCGATAGGAGTGGAGACCCAGTACTTC
cdr3_aa: CASSPPIGVETQYF
j_call: TRBJ2-5
d_call: NA
v_call: TRBV18
clone_size: NA

cdr3_nt: TGTGCCAGCAGTTCACGGGCTCCGCCCCGGTACGAGCAGTACTTC
cdr3_aa: CASSSRAPPRYEQYF
j_call: TRBJ2-7
d_call: NA
v_call: TRBV28
clone_size: few

cdr3_nt: TGTGCCAGCAGCTTAGATCGGGTCCGGGGGGGTGAGCAGTTCTTC
cdr3_aa: CASSLDRVRGGEQFF
j_call: TRBJ2-1
d_call: TRBD2
v_call: TRBV11-2
clone_size: NA

cdr3_nt: TGTGCCAGCAGCCAGAGGAGGGATACGCAGTATTTT
cdr3_aa: CASSQRRDTQYF
j_call: TRBJ2-3
d_call: NA
v_call: TRBV7-2
clone_size: NA

cdr3_nt: TGTGCCTGGAGTTCAGGGCCGACCTACGAGCAGTACTTC
cdr3_aa: CAWSSGPTYEQYF
j_call: TRBJ2-7
d_call: NA
v_call: TRBV30
clone_size: NA

cdr3_nt: TGTGCCAGCAGGCCTAGCGGGAGGCCTGGGGGTACGCAGTATTTT
cdr3_aa: CASRPSGRPGGTQYF
j_call: TRBJ2-3
d_call: TRBD2
v_call: TRBV11-2
clone_size: NA

cdr3_nt: TGTGCCAGCAGCTCACTAGCGGGAGAGACCCAGTACTTC
cdr3_aa: CASSSLAGETQYF
j_call: TRBJ2-5
d_call: TRBD2
v_call: TRBV11-3
clone_size: NA